Below are 24 T cell receptor beta chains sequenced from a single sample in a study of low-dose radiotherapy and immunotherapy resistance in tumors. Noted time point: before trial treatment. First-strand cDNA used TRAV- and TRBV-specific primers, covering alpha and beta chains. TCRs were put through roughly 20 PCR cycles of amplification with Phusion. A constant-region primer and the V-primer adapter served as the primer pair. TCRdb redid the calling of the reads with MiXCR, one entry per CDR3 protein. The sample lists some 88,000 distinct CDR3 sequences, 8% to 10% occurring once. Material: PBMCs, obtained before treatment. These receptor sequences come from a male donor with prostate cancer.

The sample holds many counts of this clonotype. The chain joins TRBV12-3 or TRBV12-4 to TRBJ2-1; 10 bases fit TRBD2. V gave up 3 bases and J gave up 7 bases; unmatched junction bases: 9. The CDR3 extends over 16 amino acids. CDR3 amino acids: CASSFRTSGDVNEQFF. The CDR3 DNA is TGTGCCAGCAGTTTTAGGACTAGCGGTGATGTTAATGAGCAGTTCTTC.

This clonotype was seen many times. The chain is built from TRBV28 and TRBJ1-6; D may be TRBD1 (5 bases). Per germline, CDR1 MDHEN and CDR2 SYDVKM. CDR3 length: 14 amino acids. Trimming cost V 6 bases and J 9 bases, with 15 bases left between them. Written as DNA, the CDR3 is TGTGCCAGCAGGAATCAGCAGGGCCGTTCACCCCTCCACTTT. It yields the protein CASRNQQGRSPLHF.

The CDR3 bases are TGCAGTGCTAGAGCCCGGACAGGGAGCGATGAGCAGTTCTTC. Translated: CSARARTGSDEQFF. The chain employs TRBV20-1 and TRBJ2-1; 8 bases map to TRBD1. From germline, CDR1 is DFQATT and CDR2 SNEGSKA (reference sequence). CDR3 length: 14 amino acids. V gave up 1 base and J gave up 8 bases; unmatched junction bases: 7.

This clonotype has at least ten counts. The chain is built from TRBV5-1 and TRBJ1-4; the D is unclear. The length of the CDR3 is 16 residues. The germline V and J ends were trimmed by 1 base and 0 bases, with 10 bases remaining between them. In germline, CDR1 is SGHRS, CDR2 YFSETQ. The CDR3 coding sequence is TGCGCCAGCAGCTTGACTCAGCGGGCAACTAATGAAAAACTGTTTTTT. Translation gives CASSLTQRATNEKLFF.

This clonotype has at least ten counts. This chain uses TRBV28 with TRBJ2-7, with 8 bases lining up with TRBD1. Germline V gene sequence: CDR1 MDHEN, CDR2 SYDVKM. The CDR3 consists of 14 residues. The V gene end was trimmed by 10 bases and the J gene end by 0 bases; junction bases not matched to a gene: 8. The CDR3 loop is CAIRRTGNSYEQYF. CDR3 DNA: TGTGCCATCAGGCGGACAGGGAACTCCTACGAGCAGTACTTC.

This clonotype was seen many times. The chain joins TRBV29-1 to TRBJ2-7; 7 bases fit TRBD1. V shed 4 bases and J 4 bases; nucleotides not matched to a gene: 10. This CDR3 has 14 residues. Germline lookup yields CDR1 SQVTM and CDR2 ANQGSEA. CDR3 amino acids: CSVGVRSQGYEQYF. CDR3 DNA sequence: TGCAGCGTTGGGGTCCGGTCACAGGGGTACGAGCAGTACTTC.

The table lists this clonotype with many counts. This chain links TRBV6-2 or TRBV6-3 with TRBJ2-7; 7 positions agree with TRBD1. Germline CDR1 and CDR2: MNHEY and SVGEGT. This CDR3 has 11 amino acids. V lost 10 bases and J lost 6; bases outside the gene matches: 6. CDR3 coding DNA: TGTGCCACAACCGACAGGGCCGAGCAGTACTTC. Its protein product is CATTDRAEQYF.

This clonotype was seen at least ten times. The chain couples TRBV3-1 to TRBJ1-2; D unclear. Trimming took off 1 base at V and 2 bases at J, with 8 bases between the two ends. Germline V gives CDR1 LGHDT, CDR2 YNNKEL (reference sequence). The CDR3 has 14 amino acids. CDR3 sequence: CASSQGHGNYGYTF. In DNA form, the CDR3 reads TGTGCCAGCAGCCAAGGGCACGGGAACTATGGCTACACCTTC.

This clonotype was picked up many times. The J gene is TRBJ1-1, the V gene TRBV12-3 or TRBV12-4; D gene uncertain. The germline V and J ends were trimmed by 2 bases and 3 bases, with 7 bases remaining between them. This CDR3 contains 13 residues. The CDR3 reads CASSLKGDTEAFF. The CDR3 DNA is TGTGCCAGCAGTTTAAAGGGAGACACTGAAGCTTTCTTT.

This clonotype was observed at least ten times. The V call is TRBV15, the J call TRBJ2-7; 9 nucleotides match TRBD1. The CDR3 has 13 residues. The V gene end was trimmed by 5 bases and the J gene end by 7 bases; junction bases not matched to a gene: 6. Germline V gene lookup returns CDR1 LNHNV and CDR2 YYDKDF (reference sequence). DNA of the CDR3: TGTGCCACCAGCGTAAGACAGGGGGAAGAGCAGTACTTC. Its protein is CATSVRQGEEQYF.

In this sample, this clonotype turned up many times. The chain recombines TRBV6-5 with TRBJ2-1; D unresolved. The germline gives CDR1 MNHEY, CDR2 SVGAGI. Trimming cost V 5 bases and J 6 bases, with 8 bases left between them. This CDR3 has 12 residues. CDR3 amino acids: CASSTPGNEQFF. The DNA for the CDR3 is TGTGCCAGCAGTACCCCAGGCAATGAGCAGTTCTTC.

This clonotype was recorded many times. This chain connects TRBV28 to TRBJ1-2, with no clear D. Germline values: CDR1 MDHEN, CDR2 SYDVKM. This CDR3 spans 12 amino acids. Trimming took off 6 bases at V and 5 bases at J, with 10 bases between the two ends. This chain's CDR3 is CASSIRGYGYTF. DNA for the CDR3: TGTGCCAGCAGCATACGGGGATATGGCTACACCTTC.

This clonotype has a handful of counts. CDR3 region: CASSATSGRADEQFF. CDR3 in DNA: TGTGCCAGCAGTGCAACTAGCGGGAGGGCTGATGAGCAGTTCTTC. The J gene is TRBJ2-1, the V gene TRBV2; TRBD2 aligns across 13 bases. The trim removed 4 bases at V and 8 bases at J, leaving 5 bases unmatched. The CDR3 spans 15 residues. Germline V gene sequence: CDR1 SNHLY, CDR2 FYNNEI.

This clonotype came up many times. This chain uses TRBV29-1 with TRBJ2-5; 11 bases are shared with TRBD2. Unmatched junction bases numbered 5, after V lost 6 bases and J lost 2 bases. This CDR3 region has 14 residues. CDR1 SQVTM and CDR2 ANQGSEA come from the germline V gene. The CDR3 reads CSVQTSGTQETQYF. Written as DNA, the CDR3 is TGCAGCGTCCAGACTAGCGGGACACAAGAGACCCAGTACTTC.

This clonotype showed up many times. This chain links TRBV2 with TRBJ1-3, with D perhaps matching TRBD1 (5 bases). Trimming took 3 bases from V and 0 from J, leaving 12 bases between them. The germline V gene encodes CDR1 SNHLY and CDR2 FYNNEI. The CDR3 loop spans 16 amino acids. CDR3 loop: CASSEGQKSSGNTIYF. Written as DNA, the CDR3 is TGTGCCAGCAGTGAGGGGCAGAAAAGCTCTGGAAACACCATATATTTT.

This clonotype was observed a few times. This chain links TRBV28 with TRBJ2-2; 13 nucleotides match TRBD2. Germline V lookup: CDR1 MDHEN, CDR2 SYDVKM. The J segment lost 6 bases and the V segment lost 6 bases, leaving 10 bases of the junction unmatched. The CDR3 has 17 residues. CDR3 sequence: CASSPSSGLAGAGELFF. In DNA form, the CDR3 reads TGTGCCAGCAGCCCGTCCTCCGGACTAGCGGGAGCCGGGGAGCTGTTTTTT.

Many counts were recorded for this clonotype. The chain links TRBV3-1 to TRBJ2-1; TRBD1 matches at 7 bases. The CDR3 length is 15 residues. With V trimmed by 6 bases and J by 4 bases, 9 bases remained unmatched. Germline V gene data show CDR1 as LGHDT and CDR2 as YNNKEL (reference sequence). The chain's CDR3 is CASRLGGPMYNEQFF. The DNA of the CDR3 is TGTGCCAGCAGATTAGGGGGCCCGATGTACAATGAGCAGTTCTTC.

At least ten counts were recorded for this clonotype. This rearrangement joins TRBV10-3 to TRBJ1-1, with a possible D match to TRBD1 (6 bases). Germline values: CDR1 ENHRY, CDR2 SYGVKD. The CDR3 is 12 residues long. The V and J ends lost 11 bases and 10 bases respectively, with 20 bases between them. DNA of the CDR3: TGTGCCCTATCGGAGGATACAGGGCGAGCTTTCTTT. Protein sequence: CALSEDTGRAFF.

This clonotype was seen ten or more times. This chain joins TRBV5-1 and TRBJ2-1; D ambiguous. The CDR3 consists of 13 residues. V gave up 0 bases and J gave up 4 bases, with 5 bases separating them. CDR1 and CDR2 from the germline V gene are SGHRS and YFSETQ. This CDR3 is CASSLAQYNEQFF. The CDR3 DNA sequence: TGCGCCAGCAGCTTGGCCCAGTACAATGAGCAGTTCTTC.

This clonotype was recorded many times. This chain connects TRBV6-2 or TRBV6-3 to TRBJ2-7; D gene ambiguous. Germline V lookup: CDR1 MNHEY, CDR2 SVGEGT. CDR3 length: 13 residues. V was shortened by 8 bases and J by 2 bases, with 13 bases between the two germline ends. CDR3 nucleotides: TGTGCCAGCTCGAAGGCCACCGCCTACGAGCAGTACTTC. Translated: CASSKATAYEQYF.

The sample holds many counts of this clonotype. The chain combines TRBV7-6 with TRBJ1-3, with unresolved D. The germline V gene encodes CDR1 SGHVS and CDR2 FNYEAQ. V was shortened by 1 base and J by 0 bases, with 10 bases between the two germline ends. The CDR3 runs to 16 residues. Written as DNA, the CDR3 is TGTGCCAGCAGCTTAGAGGGATTGTTCTCTGGAAACACCATATATTTT. It specifies CASSLEGLFSGNTIYF.

CDR3 residues: CASSFWGAREAFF. CDR3 sequence (DNA): TGTGCCAGCAGCTTTTGGGGAGCCCGTGAAGCTTTCTTT. This chain links TRBV7-2 with TRBJ1-1; no clear D gene. The CDR3 consists of 13 residues. Looked up from germline, CDR1 is SGHTA and CDR2 is FQGNSA. Between the trimmed V and J ends, which lost 3 bases and 7 bases, there was a span of 12 bases.

In this sample, this clonotype turned up many times. The V and J genes are TRBV5-4 and TRBJ2-2; possible D gene TRBD2, 6 bases. Germline assignment: CDR1 SGHNT and CDR2 YYREEE (reference sequence). The CDR3 is 16 amino acids. Trimming removed 4 bases from V and 1 base from J, with 14 bases in between. For the CDR3, the DNA is TGTGCCAGCAGCACCGGAGGAGGGATGAACACCGGGGAGCTGTTTTTT. Translating gives CASSTGGGMNTGELFF.

This clonotype was seen at least ten times. The chain has TRBV5-5 and TRBJ2-1; tentatively, D is TRBD1 (6 bases). Germline values: CDR1 SGHKS, CDR2 YYEKEE (reference sequence). The CDR3 has 15 residues. With 0 bases removed from V and 5 bases from J, the gap between germline ends came to 12 bases. CDR3 in amino acids: CASSLGGPGDNEQFF. The CDR3 nucleotides are TGTGCCAGCAGCTTGGGCGGTCCAGGGGACAATGAGCAGTTCTTC.